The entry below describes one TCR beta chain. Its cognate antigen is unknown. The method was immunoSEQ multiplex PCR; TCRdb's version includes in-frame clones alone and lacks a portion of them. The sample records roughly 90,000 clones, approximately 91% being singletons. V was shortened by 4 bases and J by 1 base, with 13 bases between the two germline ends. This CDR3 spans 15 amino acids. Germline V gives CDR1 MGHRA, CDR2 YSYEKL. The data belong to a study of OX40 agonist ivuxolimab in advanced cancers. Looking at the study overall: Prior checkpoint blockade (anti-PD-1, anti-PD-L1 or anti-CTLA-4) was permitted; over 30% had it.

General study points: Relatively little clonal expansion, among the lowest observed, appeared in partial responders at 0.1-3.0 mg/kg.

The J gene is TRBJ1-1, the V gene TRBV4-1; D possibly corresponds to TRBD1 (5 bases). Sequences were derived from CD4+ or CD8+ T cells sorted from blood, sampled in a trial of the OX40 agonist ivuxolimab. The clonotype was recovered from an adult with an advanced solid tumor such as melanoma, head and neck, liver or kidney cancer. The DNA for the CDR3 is TGCGCCAGCAGCCTCTCGCAGGGCGGGAACACTGAAGCTTTCTTT. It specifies CASSLSQGGNTEAFF.